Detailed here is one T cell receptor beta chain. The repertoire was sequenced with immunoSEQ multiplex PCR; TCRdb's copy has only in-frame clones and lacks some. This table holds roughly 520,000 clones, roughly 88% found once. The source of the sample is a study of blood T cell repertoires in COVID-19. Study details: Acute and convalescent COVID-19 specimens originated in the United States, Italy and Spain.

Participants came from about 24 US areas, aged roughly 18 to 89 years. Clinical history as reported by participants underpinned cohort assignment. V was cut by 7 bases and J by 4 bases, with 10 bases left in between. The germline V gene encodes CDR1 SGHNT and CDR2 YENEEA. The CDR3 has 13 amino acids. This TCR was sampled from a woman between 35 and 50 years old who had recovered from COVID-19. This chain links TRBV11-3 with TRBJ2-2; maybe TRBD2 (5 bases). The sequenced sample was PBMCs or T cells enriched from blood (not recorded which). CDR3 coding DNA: TGTGCCAGCACCACCCGGGGCACCGGGGAGCTGTTTTTT. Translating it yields CASTTRGTGELFF.